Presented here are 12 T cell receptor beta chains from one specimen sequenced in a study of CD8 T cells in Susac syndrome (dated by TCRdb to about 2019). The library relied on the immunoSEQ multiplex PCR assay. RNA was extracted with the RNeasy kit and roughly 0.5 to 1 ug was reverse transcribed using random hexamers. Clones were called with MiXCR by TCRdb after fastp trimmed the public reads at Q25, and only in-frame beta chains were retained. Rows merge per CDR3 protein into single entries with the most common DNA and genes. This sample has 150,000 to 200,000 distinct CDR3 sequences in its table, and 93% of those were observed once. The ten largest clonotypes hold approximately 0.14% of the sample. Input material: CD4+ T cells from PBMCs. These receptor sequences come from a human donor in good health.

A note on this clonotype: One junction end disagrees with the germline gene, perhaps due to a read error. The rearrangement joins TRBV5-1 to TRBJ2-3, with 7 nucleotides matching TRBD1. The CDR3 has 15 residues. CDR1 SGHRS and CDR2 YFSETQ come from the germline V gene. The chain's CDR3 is CASNLATGWSDTQYF. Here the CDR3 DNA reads TGCGCCAGCAACTTGGCGACAGGGTGGTCGGATACGCAGTATTTT.

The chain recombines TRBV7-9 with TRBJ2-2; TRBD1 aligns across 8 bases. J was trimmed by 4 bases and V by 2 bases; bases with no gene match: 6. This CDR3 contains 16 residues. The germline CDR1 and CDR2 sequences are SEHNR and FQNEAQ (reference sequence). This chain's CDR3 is CASSLLDRGPTGELFF. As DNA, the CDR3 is TGTGCCAGCAGCTTACTTGACAGGGGCCCCACCGGGGAGCTGTTTTTT.

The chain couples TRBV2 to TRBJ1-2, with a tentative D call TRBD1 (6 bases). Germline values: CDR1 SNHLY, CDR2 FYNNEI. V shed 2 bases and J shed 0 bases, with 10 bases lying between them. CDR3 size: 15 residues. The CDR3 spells CASSEQGLANYGYTF. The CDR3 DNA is TGTGCCAGCAGTGAACAGGGGCTGGCTAACTATGGCTACACCTTC.

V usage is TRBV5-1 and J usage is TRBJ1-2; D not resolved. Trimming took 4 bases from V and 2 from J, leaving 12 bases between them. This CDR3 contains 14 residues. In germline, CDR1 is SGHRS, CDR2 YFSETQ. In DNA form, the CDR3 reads TGCGCCAGCAGCCCCCTGAATTCCAACTATGGCTACACCTTC. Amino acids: CASSPLNSNYGYTF.

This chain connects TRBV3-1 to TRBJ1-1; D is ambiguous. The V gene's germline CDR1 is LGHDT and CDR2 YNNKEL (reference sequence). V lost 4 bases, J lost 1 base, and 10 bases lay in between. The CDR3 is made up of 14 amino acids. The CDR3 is CASSPGPSNTEAFF. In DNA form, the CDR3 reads TGTGCCAGCAGCCCGGGCCCTTCGAACACTGAAGCTTTCTTT.

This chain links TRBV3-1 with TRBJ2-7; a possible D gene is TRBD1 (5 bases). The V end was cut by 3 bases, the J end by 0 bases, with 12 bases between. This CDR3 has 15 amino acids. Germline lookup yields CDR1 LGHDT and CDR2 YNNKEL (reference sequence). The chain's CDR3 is CASSHRGSSSYEQYF. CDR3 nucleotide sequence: TGTGCCAGCAGCCATAGGGGCTCCAGCTCCTACGAGCAGTACTTC.

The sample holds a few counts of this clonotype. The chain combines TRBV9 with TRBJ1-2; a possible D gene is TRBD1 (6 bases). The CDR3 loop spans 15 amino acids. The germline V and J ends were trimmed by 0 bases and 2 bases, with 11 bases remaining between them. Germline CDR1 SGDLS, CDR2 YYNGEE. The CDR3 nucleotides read TGTGCCAGCAGCGTAGCGACAGGTCCGAACTATGGCTACACCTTC. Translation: CASSVATGPNYGYTF.

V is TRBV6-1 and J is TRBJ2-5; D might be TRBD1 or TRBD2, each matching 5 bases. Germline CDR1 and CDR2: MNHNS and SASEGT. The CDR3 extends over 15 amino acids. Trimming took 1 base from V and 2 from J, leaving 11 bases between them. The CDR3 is CASSEGPGRQETQYF. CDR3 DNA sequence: TGTGCCAGCAGTGAAGGACCGGGACGGCAAGAGACCCAGTACTTC.

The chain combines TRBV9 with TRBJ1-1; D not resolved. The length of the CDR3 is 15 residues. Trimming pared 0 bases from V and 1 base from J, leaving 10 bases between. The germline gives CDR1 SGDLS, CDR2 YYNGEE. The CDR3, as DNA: TGTGCCAGCAGCGTAGATTTTAGCAGGAACACTGAAGCTTTCTTT. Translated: CASSVDFSRNTEAFF.

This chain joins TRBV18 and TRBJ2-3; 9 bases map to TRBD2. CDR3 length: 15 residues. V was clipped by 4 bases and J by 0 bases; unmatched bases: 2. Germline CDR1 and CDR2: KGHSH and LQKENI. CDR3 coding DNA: TGTGCCAGCTCACGCGCGGGGGGGAGCACAGATACGCAGTATTTT. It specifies CASSRAGGSTDTQYF.

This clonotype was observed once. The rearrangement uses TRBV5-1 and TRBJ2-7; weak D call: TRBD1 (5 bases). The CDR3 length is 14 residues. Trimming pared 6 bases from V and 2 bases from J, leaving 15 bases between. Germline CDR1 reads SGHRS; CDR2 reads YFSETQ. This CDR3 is CASNQPTAPYEQYF. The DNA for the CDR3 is TGCGCCAGCAACCAGCCGACAGCTCCCTACGAGCAGTACTTC.

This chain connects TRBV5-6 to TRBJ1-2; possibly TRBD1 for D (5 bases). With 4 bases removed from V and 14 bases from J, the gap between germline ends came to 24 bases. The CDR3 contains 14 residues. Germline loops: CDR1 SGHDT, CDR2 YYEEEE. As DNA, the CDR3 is TGTGCCAGCAGCCTCTACCGCCCTTTGACAGATCTAACCTTC. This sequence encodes CASSLYRPLTDLTF.